This T cell receptor beta chain was sequenced in a study of blood T cell repertoires in COVID-19 (dated by TCRdb to 2018 to 2021). With respect to the entire study: Samples covering the acute and convalescent phases of COVID-19 were provided by collaborators in the United States, Italy and Spain. The material from the prospective study consisted of cDNA or gDNA derived from T cells, B-cell-depleted T cells, or PBMCs. The dataset comprised deeply sampled blood TCRbeta repertoires from subjects exposed to, actively infected with, or recovered from COVID-19. The repertoires were released in a freely available public database meant as a resource for research on the immune response to SARS-CoV-2. Samples came from the ongoing ImmuneRACE study (first 160 participants) plus 1,254 subjects from 6 global collaborators. A de-identified subject ID, COVID-19 status, age in years and sex were almost always included in the sample metadata. HLA class I and class II types, where available, came from metadata supplied by the sample provider rather than from assay-based typing. The study at large found these results: The quantity of clinical and demographic metadata differed by source and by participant and was supplied without curation.

Points on this clone: The antigen it binds to is not known. Base qualities are not at hand, and no much larger clone is one base apart.

TCRbeta CDR3 regions were amplified from genomic DNA using the immunoSEQ Assay, a bias-controlled multiplex PCR. In the source study's methods: The number of nucleated cells in each sample was estimated from the amplification of reference gene primers within the assay. Sequence reads were collapsed and filtered to measure the absolute abundance of every unique TCRbeta CDR3 rearrangement. For each sample, productive Simpson clonality was calculated as the square root of Simpson's diversity index over productive rearrangements. TCRdb stores this immuneACCESS table with in-frame sequences only. Part of the clones is absent; in the studies checked, under half of the shortfall reflects unresolved V genes, and no reason is known for the rest. V, J and clone size were drawn from that table, and D and trimming were deduced from the DNA. The sample profile shows 35,000 to 45,000 clones; about 86% of them were found once. In total, the top ten clones hold 55% to 60% of the sample.

Collaborating institutions collected whole blood in K2EDTA tubes following their own protocols. For TCRbeta analysis, collaborator samples were shipped as frozen whole blood, as isolated PBMCs, or as DNA extracted from either sample type. Sequencing used peripheral blood. The origin of this receptor is a man between 70 and 80 years old with acute or convalescent COVID-19.

The DNA sequence is given as TGTGCCAGCAGCTCCGCCTACGAGCAGTACTTC. Protein translation: CASSSAYEQYF. This chain is built from TRBV11-2 and TRBJ2-7; the D gene is not confidently resolved. CDR1 and CDR2, per the germline V gene, are SGHAT and FQNNGV. Including cysteine and phenylalanine, the CDR3 has 11 amino acids. Only the CDR3 region is kept as DNA, spanning 33 bases read in frame from base 1. V gives up 4 bases and J gives up 2 bases, and the segment between their germline ends measures 3 bases.